This TCR beta chain was documented in a study of molecular identifiers for immune sequencing clone quantification (dated by TCRdb to the late 2010s). About the investigation overall: For a replicate experiment, RNA from roughly 18,000 or 92,000 naive CD8 T cells was divided into five aliquots, of which four were sequenced. This methods study used CD8 T cells to benchmark TCR RNA copy counting and molecular-identifier clustering-based TCR repertoire sequencing (MIDCIRS). General study outcomes and caveats: A single cell's worth of spiked-in Jurkat TCR RNA was reported detectable even among one million naive CD8 T cells. In CMV-specific effector cells, clones with more than 20 RNA copies contained over 98% of molecules, whereas in naive cells such clones contained under 1% of molecules. When barcode sub-clustering was not used, chimeric consensus sequences inflated TCR diversity, with chimeras reaching as high as 47%. Naive libraries contained spiked-in Jurkat TCR RNA (around ten copies' worth), which is not part of the donor repertoire. Modeling indicated about 3.1 TCR RNA copies recovered per cell, compared with about 10 by digital PCR, which implies a capture efficiency of approximately 30%. The sizes of highly expanded clones could end up underestimated when identical TCR molecules share a barcode.

Library preparation was by PCR. The instrument given in TCRdb is Illumina HiSeq 4000. Bulk TCR libraries were made following a previously described method, with the TCR primers given in Table S5. The Qiagen AllPrep DNA/RNA kit was used to purify total RNA. Reads from multiple sequencing runs of the same library were pooled before analysis. Per the authors' processing: Reads were retained only if their TCR constant sequence matched exactly, and those retained reads were trimmed to 150 nt and grouped according to their 12-nt molecular barcodes. Reads in each barcode group were sub-clustered using a 15% Levenshtein threshold, and a quality-weighted consensus sequence was built for each RNA molecule. Non-functional sequences were discarded, and so were lower-count sequences lying one edit away from another sequence. Based on fitting two negative binomial distributions, any barcode sub-cluster with under 20% of the maximum read count was discarded. TCRdb handled the public reads itself, with Q25 trimming in fastp and clone calling in MiXCR, and kept productive beta chains. Each CDR3 protein gets just one entry, which takes the most common genes and DNA from the rows behind it. The V and J calls were determined by TCRdb, not by the authors. For this sample there are some 59,000 distinct CDR3 sequences; under 30% appear just once. The ten largest clones add up to under 2% of the sample.

In the case of this clonotype: Its binding antigen is unknown. A read error may be the cause here, since a much bigger clone is one base away.

Libraries of naive CD8 T cells were built from about 20,000 to 1,000,000 sorted cells, with 10%, 30% or 50% of the purified RNA used. Naive CD8 T cells were FACS-sorted as CD8+CD4-CCR7+CD45RA+ on a BD FACSAria II into RLT Plus buffer. Detection sensitivity was tested by spiking Jurkat RNA equal to fewer than twelve TCR copies' worth into samples containing roughly 17,000-1,100,000 naive CD8 T cells. Enrichment of CD8 T cells was done with RosetteSep CD8+ T Cell Enrichment Cocktail plus Ficoll-Paque, and ACK red cell lysis came afterward. From its cysteine to its phenylalanine, the CDR3 spans 14 amino acids. Kept here is only the CDR3 DNA, which spans 42 bases and is read in frame from base 1. Via the germline V gene (reference sequence), CDR1 is LNHNV and CDR2 YYDKDF.

The specimen sequenced was naive CD8+ T cells from blood, with Jurkat cell RNA spiked in. According to the study, the label for this sample's cell subset or site signals: FACS-sorted CD8+CD4-CCR7+CD45RA+ naive T cells. The chain is assembled from TRBV15 and TRBJ2-3; TRBD2 is a weak D gene call, 5 bases matching. This TCR derives from a human donor in good health. Some libraries in this study had Jurkat cell RNA spiked in. The DNA sequence is TGTGCCGCCAGCGTAGCGAGGAACACAGATACGCAGTATTTT. This codes for CAASVARNTDTQYF.